This TCR beta chain was recovered during a study of spatial heterogeneity in lung cancer (dated by TCRdb to between 2019 and 2020). For the study in its entirety: Beta-chain transcripts were consistently detected in greater numbers than alpha-chain transcripts, which likely reflected higher beta-chain transcript abundance. In the raw uncorrected reads, each unique combination of TCR and UMI appeared more than ten times on average. In non-small cell lung cancer, the study quantitatively compared TCR alpha and beta repertoires across several tumor regions, matched nontumor lung, and blood. Nonsynonymous mutation counts, determined by whole-exome sequencing of tumor tissue, were related to TCR repertoire features. At surgery, both alpha and beta chains were TCR-sequenced in 200 to 250 tumor regions, over 61 matched nontumor lung samples and just over 55 PBMC samples.

The full study reports these points: Ubiquitous expanded tumor TCRs were detected in blood more often at tumor resection than at routine follow-up. Additional single-cell paired TCR alpha and beta sequencing was considered necessary to confirm, at a functional level, the hypothesis that regional TCRs recognize regional mutations.

Libraries were built with 5' RACE. Sequenced on a NextSeq 500. To allow correction of PCR and sequencing errors, the TCR library protocol tagged every TCR cDNA molecule with a unique molecular identifier. The study's processing was this. TCR identification, UMI-based error correction and CDR3 extraction were performed with Decombinator tools. Expanded TCRs were defined as those above a frequency of 2 per 1,000, corresponding to the top 1% of the tumor frequency distribution. Renyi diversity was calculated using the R vegan package after each repertoire was subsampled 100 times to 5,000 TCRs. CDR3 similarity networks were built from amino acid triplet string-kernel similarity, with CDR3s being connected when pairwise similarity was above 0.82. Starting from the raw public reads, TCRdb applied fastp trimming at Q25, assembled clones with MiXCR and retained in-frame beta chains. Here each entry gathers all rows of one CDR3 protein and keeps the most common genes and DNA. TCRdb's processing, not the authors' own work, is the source of the V and J calls. Present in this sample are roughly 21,000 distinct CDR3 sequences, 3% to 3.5% of which were seen just once. Of the sample, under 35% falls within the top ten clones.

The time point label, read with the paper, signifies: sample taken at primary tumor resection. Samples were obtained from roughly 72 patients with early-stage, untreated non-small cell lung cancer from the lung TRACERx cohort. Whole RNA extracted from tumor and nontumor lung tissue, or from cryopreserved PBMC samples, was used for TCR sequencing without cell sorting. Patients were selected for TCR sequencing only if sufficient RNA was available from at least two tumor regions. Deletion took 6 bases off V and 2 bases off J, with a span of 13 bases between the germline ends. CDR1 and CDR2, per the germline V gene (reference sequence), are DFQATT and SNEGSKA. Taken from cysteine to phenylalanine, the CDR3 has 14 residues. CDR3 DNA only is kept here, 42 bases in frame from base 1. This clonotype was seen ten or more times. Its target antigen remains unknown. No much larger clonotype is one base removed from it; base qualities were not supplied.

This clonotype originated in a female donor with early-stage non-small cell lung cancer. The starting material was PBMCs, obtained at surgery. This chain joins TRBV20-1 to TRBJ2-2, with the D gene possibly TRBD1 or TRBD2, each one fitting 5 bases. The DNA sequence is given as TGCAGTGCGGATAGGGGACCCAACACCGGGGAGCTGTTTTTT. The resulting protein is CSADRGPNTGELFF.